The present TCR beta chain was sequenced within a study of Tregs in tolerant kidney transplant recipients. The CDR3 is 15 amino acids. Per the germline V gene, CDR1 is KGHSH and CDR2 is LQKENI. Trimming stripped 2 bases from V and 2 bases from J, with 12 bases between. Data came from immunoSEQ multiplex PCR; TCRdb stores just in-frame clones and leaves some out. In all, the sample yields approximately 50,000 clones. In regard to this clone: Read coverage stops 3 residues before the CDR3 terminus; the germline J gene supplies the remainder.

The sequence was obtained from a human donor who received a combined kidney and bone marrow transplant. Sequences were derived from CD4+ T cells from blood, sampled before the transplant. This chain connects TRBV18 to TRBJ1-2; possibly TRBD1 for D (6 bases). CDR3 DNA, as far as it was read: TGTGCCAGCTCACCAACGCAGGGGCGAAACTATGGC. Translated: CASSPTQGRNYG. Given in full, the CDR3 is CASSPTQGRNYGYTF.